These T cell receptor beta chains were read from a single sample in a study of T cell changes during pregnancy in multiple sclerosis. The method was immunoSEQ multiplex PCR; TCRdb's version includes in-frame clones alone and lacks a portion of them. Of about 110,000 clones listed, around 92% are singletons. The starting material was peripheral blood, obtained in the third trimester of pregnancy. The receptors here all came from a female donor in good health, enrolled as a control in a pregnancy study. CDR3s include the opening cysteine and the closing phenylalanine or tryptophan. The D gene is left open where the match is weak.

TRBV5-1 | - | CASSFGDLAKNIQYF
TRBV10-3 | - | CAISGVGAQETQYF
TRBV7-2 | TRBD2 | CASSSNPGTSGSYEQYF
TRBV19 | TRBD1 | CASSDERTGFRLGNEQFF
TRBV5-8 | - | CASSFFRDSYEQYF
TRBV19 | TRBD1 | CASSTSGGEGYTF
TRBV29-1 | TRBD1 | CSVEGTAEGGTEAFF
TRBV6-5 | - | CASTPGHPAETQYF
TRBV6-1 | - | CASLGGFGNTIYF
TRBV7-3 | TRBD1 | CASSLRTGDRDEQFF
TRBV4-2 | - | CASSQVGRPGAAGNTIYF
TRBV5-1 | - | CASSLGQAGYGYTF
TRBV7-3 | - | CASSLWGLENTEAFF
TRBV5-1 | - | CASSSLRGANYGYTF
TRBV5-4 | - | CASSLRFRQGGETQYF
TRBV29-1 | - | CSVLRGGITEAFF
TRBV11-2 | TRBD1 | CASSPRDRTLEQYF
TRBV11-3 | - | CASSTGRNEQFF
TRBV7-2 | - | CASSVDPERETQYF
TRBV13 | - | CASQGGGNTEAFF
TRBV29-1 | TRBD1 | CSVTQGHTEAFF
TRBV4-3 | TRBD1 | CASSQSSGTGGGYTF
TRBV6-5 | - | CASSYAQAAANAEAFF